Listed below are T cell receptor beta chains from one sample, sequenced in a study of T cell changes during pregnancy in multiple sclerosis. This table comes from immunoSEQ multiplex PCR, and its TCRdb copy is limited to in-frame clones, with some not included. The sample lists fewer than 100,000 clones, approximately 91% seen once, with 1.9% in the top ten. The sample in question was peripheral blood, obtained before pregnancy. These receptors all stem from a female donor with multiple sclerosis, enrolled in a pregnancy study. The CDR3 runs from the conserved cysteine through the conserved F or W. The order of the fields is D gene, V gene, J gene, clone size, CDR3 protein, CDR3 DNA. D genes are given only for firm matches. Not all rows give a size; the values are once, few, many and, for expanded clones, a class.

>.|TRBV4-1|TRBJ2-1|.
CASSQIGTRSYNEQFF
TGCGCCAGCAGCCAAATAGGGACACGCTCCTACAATGAGCAGTTCTTC
>.|TRBV6-5|TRBJ2-7|.
CASSYLQGAVREQYF
TGTGCCAGCAGTTACCTACAGGGAGCGGTTCGCGAGCAGTACTTC
>TRBD1|TRBV28|TRBJ2-7|.
CATFGTGTYEQYF
TGTGCCACTTTCGGGACAGGGACCTACGAGCAGTACTTC
>.|TRBV4-1|TRBJ2-7|.
CASSQGLESYEQYF
TGCGCCAGCAGCCAGGGGCTTGAGTCTTACGAGCAGTACTTC
>TRBD1|TRBV18|TRBJ1-1|few
CASSPGTGGVPEAFF
TGTGCCAGCTCACCGGGGACAGGGGGAGTTCCTGAAGCTTTCTTT
>TRBD2|TRBV7-8|TRBJ2-5|.
CASSLASSGGAGETQYF
TGTGCCAGCAGCTTAGCCTCTAGCGGGGGGGCCGGCGAGACCCAGTACTTC
>TRBD1|TRBV18|TRBJ2-3|.
CASSPTGTGGPDTQYF
TGTGCCAGCTCACCGACTGGGACAGGCGGGCCAGATACGCAGTATTTT
>.|TRBV6-6|TRBJ1-4|.
CACSTGEKLFF
TGTGCCTGTAGCACAGGCGAAAAACTGTTTTTT
>.|TRBV27|TRBJ1-2|.
CASSGSYGYTF
TGTGCCAGCAGTGGCAGCTATGGCTACACCTTC
>TRBD1|TRBV7-2|TRBJ1-1|.
CASSPDRALNTEAFF
TGTGCCAGCAGCCCCGACAGGGCTTTGAACACTGAAGCTTTCTTT
>.|TRBV30|TRBJ1-4|.
CAWSPAGGFVEKLFF
TGTGCCTGGAGTCCTGCGGGGGGCTTTGTTGAAAAACTGTTTTTT
>TRBD1|TRBV11-1|TRBJ2-2|.
CASSLLRGGHGELFF
TGTGCCAGCAGCTTACTCCGAGGGGGCCACGGGGAGCTGTTTTTT
>.|TRBV7-2|TRBJ2-1|once
CASSPRAAYNEQFF
TGTGCCAGCAGCCCCAGGGCAGCCTACAATGAGCAGTTCTTC
>.|TRBV2|TRBJ2-6|.
CASSGEESSGANVLTF
TGTGCCAGCAGTGGAGAGGAGAGCTCTGGGGCCAACGTCCTGACTTTC
>TRBD2|TRBV4-3|TRBJ2-1|.
CASSQVSGAYNEQFF
TGCGCCAGCAGCCAAGTTAGCGGGGCCTACAATGAGCAGTTCTTC
>.|TRBV5-6|TRBJ1-2|once
CASNMGQGDYGYTF
TGTGCCAGCAACATGGGGCAGGGTGACTATGGCTACACCTTC
>.|TRBV30|TRBJ1-1|few
CAWSNRVGTEAFF
TGTGCCTGGAGTAACAGAGTCGGCACTGAAGCTTTCTTT
>.|TRBV7-3|TRBJ1-4|.
CASSRGAGEKLFF
TGTGCCAGCAGTCGGGGGGCAGGGGAAAAACTGTTTTTT
>.|TRBV5-4|TRBJ2-5|.
CASTAGGQETQYF
TGTGCCAGCACCGCCGGGGGTCAAGAGACCCAGTACTTC
>.|TRBV13|TRBJ2-7|.
CASSHSYEQYF
TGTGCCAGCAGCCATTCCTACGAGCAGTACTTC
>.|TRBV25-1|TRBJ1-2|.
CASSHGSGSGYTF
TGTGCCAGCAGTCATGGGTCGGGGTCGGGCTACACCTTC
>TRBD1|TRBV2|TRBJ1-6|once
CASRGQSSYNSPLHF
TGTGCCAGCAGGGGACAGAGCTCCTATAATTCACCCCTCCACTTT
>.|TRBV18|TRBJ2-1|.
CASSPSETVYNEQFF
TGTGCCAGCTCACCCTCCGAGACAGTTTACAATGAGCAGTTCTTC
>.|TRBV10-3|TRBJ1-6|.
CAISPTGESSYNSPLHF
TGTGCCATCAGTCCAACGGGTGAAAGCTCCTATAATTCACCCCTCCACTTT
>.|TRBV18|TRBJ2-4|.
CASSPLPGGLAKNIQYF
TGTGCCAGCTCACCACTCCCAGGCGGGCTAGCCAAAAACATTCAGTACTTC
>.|TRBV2|TRBJ1-3|once
CASTYGNTIYF
TGTGCCAGCACTTATGGAAACACCATATATTTT
>.|TRBV19|TRBJ1-4|once
CASDRGRENEKLFF
TGTGCCAGTGACCGAGGGAGAGAGAATGAAAAACTGTTTTTT
>TRBD1|TRBV6-5|TRBJ1-3|.
CASSRQGRIGNTIYF
TGTGCCAGCAGTCGACAGGGGCGTATTGGAAACACCATATATTTT
>.|TRBV6-1|TRBJ1-2|.
CASSVGATIEGYTF
TGTGCCAGCAGTGTAGGGGCCACTATTGAGGGCTACACCTTC
>TRBD2|TRBV7-8|TRBJ2-5|.
CASSERLAGAGETQYF
TGTGCCAGCAGCGAGCGCTTAGCGGGGGCGGGGGAGACCCAGTACTTC
>.|TRBV11-3|TRBJ2-7|.
CASSPSGSQVGEQYF
TGTGCCAGCAGCCCCTCAGGGTCCCAGGTGGGGGAGCAGTACTTC
>TRBD1|TRBV7-2|TRBJ1-1|.
CASSLLPGQWRDTEAFF
TGTGCCAGCAGCCTCCTCCCGGGACAGTGGAGGGACACTGAAGCTTTCTTT
>.|TRBV11-2|TRBJ2-3|.
CASSFAFPPSTDTQYF
TGTGCCAGCAGCTTCGCGTTCCCCCCTAGCACAGATACGCAGTATTTT
>.|TRBV2|TRBJ1-5|.
CASSETENQPQHF
TGTGCCAGCAGTGAAACGGAGAATCAGCCCCAGCATTTT
>.|TRBV15|TRBJ1-2|.
CATSRDQEGGGAGYTF
TGTGCCACCAGCAGAGATCAAGAGGGAGGGGGAGCTGGCTACACCTTC
>.|TRBV9|TRBJ2-4|.
CASSVEGAAKNIQYF
TGTGCCAGCAGCGTAGAAGGAGCGGCCAAAAACATTCAGTACTTC
>TRBD1|TRBV6-6|TRBJ2-7|.
CASRTQGVYEQYF
TGTGCCAGCAGAACCCAGGGGGTCTACGAGCAGTACTTC
>TRBD2|TRBV4-1|TRBJ2-7|.
CASSQGLAGGTYEQYF
TGCGCCAGCAGCCAGGGACTAGCGGGGGGCACCTACGAGCAGTACTTC
>.|TRBV5-1|TRBJ2-2|.
CASSLGAVNTGELFF
TGCGCCAGCAGCTTGGGGGCAGTTAACACCGGGGAGCTGTTTTTT
>.|TRBV7-3|TRBJ2-3|.
CASSFRGTDTQYF
TGTGCCAGCAGCTTTCGGGGGACAGATACGCAGTATTTT
>.|TRBV18|TRBJ1-2|.
CASSPSGLNGYTF
TGTGCCAGCTCACCATCAGGGTTAAACGGCTACACCTTC
>.|TRBV21-1|TRBJ2-1|.
CASSTLRGPPLYNEQFF
TGTGCCAGCAGCACCCTGCGGGGGCCCCCCCTCTACAATGAGCAGTTCTTC
>.|TRBV19|TRBJ1-5|few
CASSLIPQGWSNQPQHF
TGTGCCAGTAGCCTCATCCCCCAGGGGTGGAGCAATCAGCCCCAGCATTTT
>.|TRBV12-2|TRBJ1-5|.
CASRGTGGEGNQPQHF
TGTGCAAGTCGCGGGACAGGGGGTGAGGGCAATCAGCCCCAGCATTTT
>TRBD1|TRBV29-1|TRBJ2-3|.
CSVEGGTGADTQYF
TGCAGCGTTGAAGGCGGGACAGGGGCAGATACGCAGTATTTT
>TRBD2|TRBV5-1|TRBJ2-7|.
CASSLGTSGQGYEQYF
TGCGCCAGCAGCTTGGGGACTAGCGGGCAAGGCTACGAGCAGTACTTC
>.|TRBV19|TRBJ1-5|.
CASSMDINQPQHF
TGTGCCAGTAGTATGGACATCAATCAGCCCCAGCATTTT
>TRBD2|TRBV27|TRBJ2-2|.
CASSPAREVNTGELFF
TGTGCCAGCAGTCCCGCCCGGGAGGTCAACACCGGGGAGCTGTTTTTT